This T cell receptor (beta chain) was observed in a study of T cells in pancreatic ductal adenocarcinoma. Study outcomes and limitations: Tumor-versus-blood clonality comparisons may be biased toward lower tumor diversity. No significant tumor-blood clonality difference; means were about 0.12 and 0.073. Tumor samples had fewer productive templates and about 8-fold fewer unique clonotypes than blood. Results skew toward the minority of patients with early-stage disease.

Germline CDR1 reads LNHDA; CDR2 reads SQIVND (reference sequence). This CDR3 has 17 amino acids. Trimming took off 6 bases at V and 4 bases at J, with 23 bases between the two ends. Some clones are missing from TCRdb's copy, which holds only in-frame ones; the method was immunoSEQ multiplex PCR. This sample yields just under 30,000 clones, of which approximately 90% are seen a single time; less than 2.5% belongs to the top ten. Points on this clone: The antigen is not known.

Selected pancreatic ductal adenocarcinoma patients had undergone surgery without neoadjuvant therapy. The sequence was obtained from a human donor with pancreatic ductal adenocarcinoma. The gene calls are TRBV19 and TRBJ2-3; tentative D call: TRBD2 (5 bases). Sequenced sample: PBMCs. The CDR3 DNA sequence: TGTGCCAGTAGCGCCCAGATGTCAGGAGGTTACGCAGATACGCAGTATTTT. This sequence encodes CASSAQMSGGYADTQYF.